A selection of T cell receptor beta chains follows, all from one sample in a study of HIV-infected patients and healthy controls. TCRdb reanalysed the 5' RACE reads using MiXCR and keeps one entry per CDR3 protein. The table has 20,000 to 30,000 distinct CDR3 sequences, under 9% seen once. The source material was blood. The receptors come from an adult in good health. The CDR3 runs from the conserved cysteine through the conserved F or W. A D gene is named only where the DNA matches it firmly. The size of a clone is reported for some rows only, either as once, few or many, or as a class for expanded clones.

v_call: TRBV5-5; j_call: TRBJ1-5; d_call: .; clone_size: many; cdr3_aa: CASSPSWVNQPQHF; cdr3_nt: TGTGCCAGCAGCCCTAGTTGGGTGAATCAGCCCCAGCATTTT
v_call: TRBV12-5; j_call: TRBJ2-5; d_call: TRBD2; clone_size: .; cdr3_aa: CASGDGGEQETQYF; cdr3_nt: TGTGCTAGTGGGGATGGGGGGGAACAAGAGACCCAGTACTTC
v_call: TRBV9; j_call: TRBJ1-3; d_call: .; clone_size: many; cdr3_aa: CASSAVYSSGNTIYF; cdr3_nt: TGTGCCAGCAGCGCCGTATACAGCTCTGGAAACACCATATATTTT
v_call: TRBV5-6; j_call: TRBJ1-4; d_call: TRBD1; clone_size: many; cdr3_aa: CASSSNRDRALMRLFF; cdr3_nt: TGTGCCAGCAGCTCCAACCGGGACAGGGCCTTGATGCGACTGTTTTTT
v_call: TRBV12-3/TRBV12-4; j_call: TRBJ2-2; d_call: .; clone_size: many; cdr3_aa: CASSLIQGNTGELFF; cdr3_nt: TGTGCCAGCAGTTTGATACAGGGAAACACCGGGGAGCTGTTTTTT
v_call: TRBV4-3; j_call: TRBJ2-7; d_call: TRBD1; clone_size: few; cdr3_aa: CASSQGQGRTYEQYF; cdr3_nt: TGCGCCAGCAGCCAAGGACAGGGAAGAACCTACGAGCAGTACTTC
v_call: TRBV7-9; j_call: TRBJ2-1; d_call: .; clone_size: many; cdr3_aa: CASSGDNEQFF; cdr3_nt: TGTGCCAGCAGCGGGGACAATGAGCAGTTCTTC
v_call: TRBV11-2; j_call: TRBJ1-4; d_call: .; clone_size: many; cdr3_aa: CASSLGRAREKLFF; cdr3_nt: TGTGCCAGCAGCTTAGGCAGGGCGAGGGAAAAACTGTTTTTT
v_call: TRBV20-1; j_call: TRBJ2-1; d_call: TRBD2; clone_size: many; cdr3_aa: CSARTAGGNEQFF; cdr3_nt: TGCAGTGCTCGGACTGCCGGGGGGAATGAGCAGTTCTTC
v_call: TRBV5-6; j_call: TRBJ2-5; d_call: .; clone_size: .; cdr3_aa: CASSYTTGLPYF; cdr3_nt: TGTGCCAGCAGCTACACAACGGGCCTACCCTACTTC
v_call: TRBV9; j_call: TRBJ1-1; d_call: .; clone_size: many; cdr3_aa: CASSKGDTLNTEAFF; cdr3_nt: TGTGCCAGCAGCAAGGGGGACACCCTGAACACTGAAGCTTTCTTT
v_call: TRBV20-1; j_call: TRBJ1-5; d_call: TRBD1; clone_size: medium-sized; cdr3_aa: CSASDRGVGQPQHF; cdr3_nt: TGCAGTGCTTCCGACAGGGGCGTCGGACAGCCCCAGCATTTT
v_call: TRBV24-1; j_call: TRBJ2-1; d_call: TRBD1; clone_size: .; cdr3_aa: CATSPGQGIEQFF; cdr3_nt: TGTGCCACCAGTCCGGGACAGGGGATTGAGCAGTTCTTC
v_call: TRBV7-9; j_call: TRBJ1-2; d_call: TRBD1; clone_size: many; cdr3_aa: CASSLQQGANGYTF; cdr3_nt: TGTGCCAGCAGCTTGCAACAGGGGGCTAATGGCTACACCTTC
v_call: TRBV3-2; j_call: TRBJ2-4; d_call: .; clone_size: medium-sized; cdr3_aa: CASSPGLRAKNIQYF; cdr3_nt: TGTGCCAGCAGTCCAGGGTTAAGAGCCAAAAACATTCAGTACTTC
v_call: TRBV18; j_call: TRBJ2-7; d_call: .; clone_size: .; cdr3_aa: CASSKTTKTYEQYF; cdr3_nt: TGTGCCAGCTCAAAAACTACCAAAACCTACGAGCAGTACTTC
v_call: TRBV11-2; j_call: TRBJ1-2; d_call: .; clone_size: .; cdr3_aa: CASSLAANRANYGYTF; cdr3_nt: TGTGCCAGCAGCTTAGCCGCAAACAGGGCTAACTATGGCTACACCTTC
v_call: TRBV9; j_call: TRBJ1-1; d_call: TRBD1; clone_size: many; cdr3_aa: CASSHPKGQGVSVEAFF; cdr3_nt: TGTGCCAGCAGCCACCCCAAGGGACAGGGGGTGAGCGTTGAAGCTTTCTTT